Presented here are 32 T cell receptor beta chains from one specimen sequenced in a study of cytomegalovirus exposure and HLA in healthy donors. PCR used 60 Vbeta primers and 13 Jbeta primers. Sequenced by immunoSEQ multiplex PCR; TCRdb stores in-frame clones only, minus some. The sample lists 130,000 to 150,000 clones, approximately 80% occurring once. Sample: PBMCs. The receptors were sampled from a boy between 2 and 10 years old in good health and CMV-seronegative.

This clone was counted once. The CDR3 DNA follows: TGTGCCAGCAGTTCCGCCTTAGCGGCTAGCACAGATACGCAGTATTTT. This translates into CASSSALAASTDTQYF. The chain carries TRBV28 and TRBJ2-3; TRBD2 might be the D (6 bases). With 4 bases removed from V and 0 bases from J, the gap between germline ends came to 14 bases. This CDR3 has 16 residues. Per germline, CDR1 MDHEN and CDR2 SYDVKM.

CDR3 nucleotides: TGTGCCAGCAGCACCTGGACTAGCGGCACCTACGAGCAGTACTTC. Amino acids: CASSTWTSGTYEQYF. The chain links TRBV7-2 to TRBJ2-7; 10 nucleotides align to TRBD2. With V trimmed by 5 bases and J by 2 bases, 6 bases remained unmatched. The germline V gene has CDR1 SGHTA and CDR2 FQGNSA. CDR3 length equals 15 residues.

CDR3 protein: CASSLDFPSSGANVLTF. The CDR3 DNA sequence: TGTGCCAGCAGCTTAGACTTCCCTAGTTCCGGGGCCAACGTCCTGACTTTC. The chain is built from TRBV7-9 and TRBJ2-6; no reliable D call. This CDR3 has 17 residues. Trimming stripped 1 base from V and 4 bases from J, with 14 bases between. CDR1 is SEHNR, CDR2 FQNEAQ, per germline (reference sequence).

In this sample, this clone turned up once. The rearrangement uses TRBV10-3 and TRBJ2-7; 9 nucleotides match TRBD1. The trim removed 8 bases at V and 1 base at J, leaving 3 bases unmatched. This CDR3 has 13 residues. The germline V gene has CDR1 ENHRY and CDR2 SYGVKD. Here the CDR3 DNA reads TGTGCCATCGGACAGGGGAGGTCCTACGAGCAGTACTTC. Translation: CAIGQGRSYEQYF.

For the CDR3, the DNA is TGTGCCAGCCGACAGGGGGGACGGGAGCAGTACTTC. Protein: CASRQGGREQYF. The genes are TRBV27 and TRBJ2-7, with 9 bases matching TRBD1. The trim removed 8 bases at V and 7 bases at J, leaving 6 bases unmatched. Germline V gene data show CDR1 as MNHEY and CDR2 as SMNVEV (reference sequence). The CDR3 contains 12 residues.

CDR3 sequence (DNA): TGTGCCAGCAGTGAGACAGGTTACGGCTACACCTTC. Residues: CASSETGYGYTF. The chain employs TRBV2 and TRBJ1-2; perhaps TRBD1 as D (6 bases). The V gene lost 3 bases and the J gene lost 8 bases, with 10 bases spanning the gap. CDR1 SNHLY and CDR2 FYNNEI come from the germline V gene. The CDR3 spans 12 residues. The whole variable domain, remainder taken from reference TRBV2 and TRBJ1-2, is EPEVTQTPSHQVTQMGQEVILRCVPISNHLYFYWYRQILGQKVEFLVSFYNNEISEKSEIFDDQFSVERPDGSNFTLKIRSTKLEDSAMYFCASSETGYGYTFGSGTRLTVV.

The V gene is TRBV14, the J gene TRBJ1-1; D ambiguous. The CDR3 consists of 14 residues. Germline V gene lookup returns CDR1 SGHDN and CDR2 FVKESK. The V and J ends lost 1 base and 4 bases respectively, with 10 bases between them. The CDR3 sequence: CASSQGSGVTEAFF. CDR3 sequence (DNA): TGTGCCAGCAGCCAAGGGTCCGGGGTCACTGAAGCTTTCTTT.

The chain uses TRBV7-3 and TRBJ2-3; D is perhaps TRBD2 (6 bases). Looked up from germline, CDR1 is SGHTA and CDR2 is FQGTGA. This CDR3 has 15 residues. V lost 5 bases and J lost 0, with 12 bases in between. The CDR3 loop reads CASSRTGSSTDTQYF. CDR3 in DNA: TGTGCCAGCAGCCGCACCGGGAGTAGCACAGATACGCAGTATTTT.

This chain connects TRBV11-2 to TRBJ2-7; possibly TRBD1 for D (6 bases). This CDR3 region has 16 residues. The germline V and J ends were trimmed by 5 bases and 5 bases, with 22 bases remaining between them. Germline V lookup: CDR1 SGHAT, CDR2 FQNNGV. The CDR3 DNA follows: TGTGCCAGCAGCGTAAAACCGGGACACGTCTCGAACGAGCAGTACTTC. Protein product: CASSVKPGHVSNEQYF. The full variable domain, rest sourced from reference TRBV11-2 and TRBJ2-7, is EAGVAQSPRYKIIEKRQSVAFWCNPISGHATLYWYQQILGQGPKLLIQFQNNGVVDDSQLPKDRFSAERLKGVDSTLKIQPAKLEDSAVYLCASSVKPGHVSNEQYFGPGTRLTVT.

This clone turned up a few times. Here the CDR3 reads CASSVGGGGLYEQYF. In nucleotides, the CDR3 is TGTGCCAGCAGCGTAGGCGGGGGGGGACTCTACGAGCAGTACTTC. This chain connects TRBV9 to TRBJ2-7; 9 bases map to TRBD2. The CDR3 is made up of 15 amino acids. Germline V CDR1 and CDR2: SGDLS, YYNGEE. V gave up 0 bases and J gave up 3 bases; unmatched junction bases: 4.

The chain is built from TRBV7-2 and TRBJ2-2, with TRBD2 matching 11 bases. J was trimmed by 5 bases and V by 3 bases; bases with no gene match: 8. CDR3 length: 17 amino acids. The V gene's germline CDR1 is SGHTA and CDR2 FQGNSA. The CDR3 spells CASSFVPSGGLTGELFF. CDR3 DNA sequence: TGTGCCAGCAGCTTTGTCCCTAGCGGGGGGTTGACCGGGGAGCTGTTTTTT.

The chain is built from TRBV2 and TRBJ1-2; the match to TRBD1 covers 9 bases. V lost 8 bases to trimming and J lost 2 bases; unmatched junction nucleotides: 6. This CDR3 spans 14 amino acids. CDR1 and CDR2 (germline): SNHLY, FYNNEI. CDR3 in DNA: TGTGCCAGCGGGACAGGGCCGTCAAACTATGGCTACACCTTC. It codes for CASGTGPSNYGYTF.

A word on this clone: Germline is not matched at one junction end, which may reflect a read error. The gene calls are TRBV7-9 and TRBJ1-1, with D perhaps matching TRBD1 (6 bases). Germline loops: CDR1 SEHNR, CDR2 FQNEAQ (reference sequence). The CDR3 loop spans 17 amino acids. The CDR3 bases are TGTTCCAGCAGCTTGAGGGAACCGGGACACCAGAACACTGAAGCTTTCTTT. Translation gives CSSSLREPGHQNTEAFF. The full variable domain, rest sourced from reference TRBV7-9 and TRBJ1-1, is DTGVSQNPRHKITKRGQNVTFRCDPISEHNRLYWYRQTLGQGPEFLTYFQNEAQLEKSRLLSDRFSAERPKGSFSTLEIQRTEQGDSAMYLCSSSLREPGHQNTEAFFGQGTRLTVV.

The J gene is TRBJ1-1, the V gene TRBV7-9, with D tentatively TRBD1 (6 bases). Between the trimmed V and J ends, which lost 3 bases and 2 bases, there was a span of 13 bases. CDR3 length: 15 residues. CDR1 is SEHNR and CDR2 is FQNEAQ in the germline V gene (reference sequence). This CDR3 reads CASSFTARGNTEAFF. The CDR3 DNA sequence: TGTGCCAGCAGCTTCACAGCCAGGGGAAACACTGAAGCTTTCTTT.

The chain employs TRBV6-4 and TRBJ2-7, with D possibly being TRBD2 (5 bases). V was cut by 5 bases and J by 7 bases, with 15 bases left in between. Germline V gene data show CDR1 as MRHNA and CDR2 as SNTAGT. The CDR3 has 13 amino acids. The CDR3 region is CASSREGGREQYF. CDR3 in DNA: TGTGCCAGCAGTAGGGAAGGAGGCCGGGAGCAGTACTTC.

V and J are TRBV15 and TRBJ2-3; 7 nucleotides agree with TRBD2. Germline CDR1 LNHNV, CDR2 YYDKDF (reference sequence). J was trimmed by 3 bases and V by 3 bases; bases with no gene match: 9. CDR3 length: 16 residues. The CDR3 region has the DNA TGTGCCACCAGCAGGGGGGGGATCGTAAGGACAGATACGCAGTATTTT. Translation: CATSRGGIVRTDTQYF.

In its sample, this clone was seen once. Within the sample, other DNA sequences also encode this same CDR3. V is TRBV19 and J is TRBJ1-2; TRBD1 matches 7 bases. The junction had 6 bases not matched to a gene; V was cut back by 3 bases and J by 8 bases. Germline lookup yields CDR1 LNHDA and CDR2 SQIVND (reference sequence). The CDR3 is made up of 13 amino acids. CDR3 bases: TGTGCCAGTAGTATCGGGCCAGGGGGGGGCTACACCTTC. It encodes CASSIGPGGGYTF. The whole variable domain, remainder taken from reference TRBV19 and TRBJ1-2, is DGGITQSPKYLFRKEGQNVTLSCEQNLNHDAMYWYRQDPGQGLRLIYYSQIVNDFQKGDIAEGYSVSREKKESFPLTVTSAQKNPTAFYLCASSIGPGGGYTFGSGTRLTVV.

The genes are TRBV6-6 and TRBJ1-6; D remains ambiguous. The germline gives CDR1 MNHNY, CDR2 SVGAGI (reference sequence). V was cut by 2 bases and J by 4 bases, with 6 bases left in between. This CDR3 comprises 14 residues. The chain's CDR3 is CASSYRGYNSPLHF. The CDR3 coding sequence is TGTGCCAGCAGTTACCGGGGTTATAATTCACCCCTCCACTTT.

The chain links TRBV27 to TRBJ2-7; TRBD1 aligns across 9 bases. This CDR3 has 15 amino acids. V was clipped by 6 bases and J by 4 bases; unmatched bases: 10. Looked up from germline, CDR1 is MNHEY and CDR2 is SMNVEV (reference sequence). The CDR3 bases are TGTGCCAGCAGCCTAAGACAGGGGGTTAGATACGAGCAGTACTTC. Its protein is CASSLRQGVRYEQYF.

This clone came up once. This sequence joins TRBV27 and TRBJ1-2; possibly TRBD1 for D (5 bases). Trimming took off 7 bases at V and 4 bases at J, with 19 bases between the two ends. The CDR3 totals 15 residues. From germline, CDR1 is MNHEY and CDR2 SMNVEV (reference sequence). CDR3 in amino acids: CASKGSEEGSYGYTF. The CDR3 region has the DNA TGTGCCAGCAAGGGGTCTGAGGAGGGAAGCTATGGCTACACCTTC.

V gene TRBV4-1 combines with J gene TRBJ2-3; D is possibly TRBD2 (5 bases). Germline values: CDR1 MGHRA, CDR2 YSYEKL. The ends were cut back, 1 base at V and 1 base at J, with 9 bases in the middle. The CDR3 is 15 residues long. The CDR3 nucleotides read TGCGCCAGCAGCCAAGGAAGCGGAGGCACAGATACGCAGTATTTT. It is translated as CASSQGSGGTDTQYF.

J is TRBJ2-1 and V is TRBV9, with 8 bases identical to TRBD2. The CDR3 is 15 amino acids. Per germline, CDR1 SGDLS and CDR2 YYNGEE. V shed 2 bases and J 5 bases; nucleotides not matched to a gene: 6. The CDR3 is CASSVRLAQNNEQFF. The CDR3 nucleotides read TGTGCCAGCAGCGTGCGACTAGCGCAAAACAATGAGCAGTTCTTC.

The genes are TRBV7-9 and TRBJ2-7; 7 nucleotides match TRBD1. The CDR3 spans 16 residues. V lost 3 bases to trimming and J lost 2 bases; unmatched junction nucleotides: 10. Germline CDR1 and CDR2: SEHNR and FQNEAQ (reference sequence). Here the CDR3 reads CASSFGAAGGTYEQYF. The DNA for the CDR3 is TGTGCCAGCAGCTTTGGGGCGGCAGGGGGTACCTACGAGCAGTACTTC.

The chain uses TRBV18 and TRBJ2-2; D perhaps matches TRBD1 (5 bases). Trimming shortened V by 3 bases and J by 6 bases, and 20 bases separated the two germline ends. There are 17 residues in the CDR3. Germline V gene data show CDR1 as KGHSH and CDR2 as LQKENI. Here the CDR3 reads CASSPSALGPLAGELFF. CDR3 DNA sequence: TGTGCCAGCTCACCTTCGGCCTTGGGGCCGCTAGCCGGGGAGCTGTTTTTT.

The J gene is TRBJ2-5, the V gene TRBV5-1; D possibly corresponds to TRBD1 (5 bases). Germline values: CDR1 SGHRS, CDR2 YFSETQ. Trimming left V 0 bases short and J 5 bases short, with 14 bases between. The CDR3 sequence is 15 residues long. The CDR3 DNA follows: TGCGCCAGCAGCTTGGGGTCAGGGTACGAGGAGACCCAGTACTTC. This codes for CASSLGSGYEETQYF.

The chain is built from TRBV4-1 and TRBJ2-2; no reliable D call. The CDR3 loop spans 16 amino acids. Germline CDR1 reads MGHRA; CDR2 reads YSYEKL. V lost 4 bases to trimming and J lost 4 bases, with 16 bases between them. Written as DNA, the CDR3 is TGCGCCAGCAGCCCTAGGAGTCAGATTGGCACCGGGGAGCTGTTTTTT. The encoded protein is CASSPRSQIGTGELFF.

The chain joins TRBV5-1 to TRBJ2-5; maybe TRBD2 (6 bases). Germline V gene lookup returns CDR1 SGHRS and CDR2 YFSETQ. V lost 3 bases to trimming and J lost 3 bases, with 12 bases between them. The CDR3 sequence is 14 residues long. The CDR3 nucleotides are TGCGCCAGCAGCTCAAGTTCGGGAGAAGAGACCCAGTACTTC. Residues: CASSSSSGEETQYF.

This chain links TRBV5-5 with TRBJ2-1; TRBD2 agrees at 13 bases. CDR3 size: 17 residues. CDR1 SGHKS and CDR2 YYEKEE come from the germline V gene (reference sequence). The J segment lost 2 bases and the V segment lost 5 bases, leaving 7 bases of the junction unmatched. DNA for the CDR3: TGTGCCAGCAGTTCCGGACTAGCGGGGGTCACCTACAATGAGCAGTTCTTC. This gives the protein CASSSGLAGVTYNEQFF.

V and J are TRBV13 and TRBJ1-2, with D unresolved. Germline values: CDR1 PRHDT, CDR2 FYEKMQ (reference sequence). The CDR3 is made up of 15 amino acids. The V and J ends lost 4 bases and 0 bases respectively, with 12 bases between them. Here the CDR3 reads CASSSTKGANYGYTF. The DNA for the CDR3 is TGTGCCAGCAGCTCCACCAAGGGAGCTAACTATGGCTACACCTTC.

The rearrangement joins TRBV28 to TRBJ1-5, with a tentative D call TRBD1 (5 bases). Germline V gene data show CDR1 as MDHEN and CDR2 as SYDVKM. CDR3 length: 14 residues. Trimming left V 8 bases short and J 3 bases short, with 14 bases between. The CDR3 sequence is CASRPPGSNQPQHF. The DNA for the CDR3 is TGTGCCAGCCGACCCCCAGGGTCCAATCAGCCCCAGCATTTT.

The V gene is TRBV18, the J gene TRBJ1-3, with 9 positions matching TRBD1. The CDR3 spans 16 residues. The V gene's germline CDR1 is KGHSH and CDR2 LQKENI. Losses at the gene ends were 4 bases for V and 2 bases for J; bases not matched to a gene: 6. CDR3 sequence: CASSQGQGSAGNTIYF. CDR3 coding DNA: TGTGCCAGCTCACAGGGACAGGGATCGGCTGGAAACACCATATATTTT.

The chain couples TRBV21-1 to TRBJ2-7; whether TRBD1, the table's D call, matches the DNA was not checked. TRBV21-1 is shown as a pseudogene. The length of the CDR3 is 12 residues. CDR3 loop: CATETLSYEQYF. The CDR3 nucleotides are TGTGCCACAGAAACCCTCTCCTACGAGCAGTACTTC.